This TCR beta chain derives from a study of blood T cell repertoires in COVID-19. Background on the study: COVID-19 samples, acute and convalescent, were from the United States, Italy and Spain.

In the authors' workflow: Amplification of reference gene primers provided the estimated nucleated cell counts. The protocol was immunoSEQ multiplex PCR, while the TCRdb copy is restricted to in-frame clones and leaves out a portion. V and J calls and clone size come straight from that table; D and trimming were deduced from the DNA. The sample shows some 420,000 clones, approximately 90% of them seen only once. The study drew participants aged about 18 to 89 years from fewer than 30 US areas. The CDR3 is 13 amino acids. Trimming left V 4 bases short and J 6 bases short, with 10 bases between. From germline, CDR1 is SGHRS and CDR2 YFSETQ.

The rearrangement links TRBV5-1 to TRBJ2-2; TRBD1 is a possible D gene (6 bases). The sequenced sample consisted of PBMCs or T cells enriched from blood (not recorded which). The sequence came from a young man who had recovered from COVID-19. CDR3 DNA: TGCGCCAGCAGCGTTAACAGGGCCGGGGAGCTGTTTTTT. It encodes CASSVNRAGELFF.